These 10 T cell receptor beta chains originate from one sample sequenced in a study of shared clonotypes between healthy human individuals. Profiling relied on immunoSEQ multiplex PCR, and the TCRdb table lists in-frame clones only, not all of them. This table holds hundreds of thousands of clones, about 95% found once. Sequenced input: naive CD4+ T cells sorted from blood. Subset indicated: CD45RA+ positively selected. All receptors come from a woman aged 25 to 39 in good health.

A single count supports this clone. The chain links TRBV6-5 to TRBJ2-1; 7 bases line up with TRBD2. There are 12 residues in the CDR3. Germline V lookup: CDR1 MNHEY, CDR2 SVGAGI. J gave up 10 bases and V 4 bases, and 4 bases lay outside the gene matches. The CDR3 DNA follows: TGTGCCAGCAGTTTCTCGGGAGGAGAGCAGTTCTTC. This encodes CASSFSGGEQFF.

The V and J genes are TRBV11-2 and TRBJ1-1; no firm D call. CDR1 is SGHAT, CDR2 FQNNGV, per germline. V was trimmed by 0 bases and J by 5 bases, leaving 4 bases between them. This CDR3 spans 12 amino acids. CDR3 DNA sequence: TGTGCCAGCAGCTTAGAGAGAACTGAAGCTTTCTTT. Translated, it gives CASSLERTEAFF.

The rearrangement joins TRBV7-6 to TRBJ1-1, with 8 positions matching TRBD1. The CDR3 has 16 residues. V shed 1 base and J 4 bases; nucleotides not matched to a gene: 8. Germline CDR1 and CDR2: SGHVS and FNYEAQ. CDR3 region: CASSLVPGGASTEAFF. CDR3 nucleotide sequence: TGTGCCAGCAGCTTAGTGCCAGGGGGCGCGAGCACTGAAGCTTTCTTT.

V usage is TRBV7-3 and J usage is TRBJ1-1; D is unresolved. Germline CDR1 SGHTA, CDR2 FQGTGA. This CDR3 comprises 13 residues. Trimming removed 3 bases from V and 5 bases from J, with 10 bases in between. The CDR3 loop reads CASSLTPGTEAFF. As DNA, the CDR3 is TGTGCCAGCAGCTTGACACCTGGAACTGAAGCTTTCTTT. The whole variable domain, remainder taken from reference TRBV7-3 and TRBJ1-1, is GAGVSQTPSNKVTEKGKYVELRCDPISGHTALYWYRQSLGQGPEFLIYFQGTGAADDSGLPNDRFFAVRPEGSVSTLKIQRTERGDSAVYLCASSLTPGTEAFFGQGTRLTVV.

The chain has TRBV5-4 and TRBJ2-5, with 10 bases lining up with TRBD2. Germline CDR1 SGHNT, CDR2 YYREEE (reference sequence). The V and J ends lost 4 bases and 5 bases, in that order; junction bases with no gene match: 2. The CDR3 contains 13 residues. CDR3 sequence: CASSLSGRETQYF. The CDR3 coding sequence is TGTGCCAGCAGCCTTAGCGGGAGGGAGACCCAGTACTTC.

This rearrangement joins TRBV6-1 to TRBJ2-7; D unresolved. This CDR3 is 11 amino acids long. The V gene lost 4 bases and the J gene lost 4 bases, with 5 bases spanning the gap. The germline V gene has CDR1 MNHNS and CDR2 SASEGT. The CDR3 is CASSGDYEQYF. Here the CDR3 DNA reads TGTGCCAGCAGTGGAGATTACGAGCAGTACTTC.

The chain combines TRBV6-1 with TRBJ1-1; D ambiguous. Trimming shortened V by 4 bases and J by 1 base, and 10 bases separated the two germline ends. This CDR3 is built from 14 residues. Germline CDR1 is MNHNS and CDR2 is SASEGT. CDR3 in amino acids: CASSVQPENTEAFF. The CDR3 DNA reads as TGTGCCAGCAGTGTGCAGCCTGAGAACACTGAAGCTTTCTTT.

The V gene is TRBV19, the J gene TRBJ2-7; 8 positions agree with TRBD1. The CDR3 is made up of 16 amino acids. Per germline, CDR1 LNHDA and CDR2 SQIVND (reference sequence). With V trimmed by 5 bases and J by 2 bases, 11 bases remained unmatched. The CDR3: CASSLGTGGIAYEQYF. The CDR3 DNA sequence: TGTGCCAGTAGTCTGGGGACAGGAGGGATCGCCTACGAGCAGTACTTC. Looking up the rest from reference TRBV19 and TRBJ2-7 gives the full variable domain: DGGITQSPKYLFRKEGQNVTLSCEQNLNHDAMYWYRQDPGQGLRLIYYSQIVNDFQKGDIAEGYSVSREKKESFPLTVTSAQKNPTAFYLCASSLGTGGIAYEQYFGPGTRLTVT.

The genes are TRBV2 and TRBJ1-1; D unresolved. V lost 6 bases, J lost 1 base, and 6 bases lay in between. The CDR3 loop spans 12 amino acids. CDR1 and CDR2 from the germline V gene are SNHLY and FYNNEI. In nucleotides, the CDR3 is TGTGCCAGCAGGGACGGGAACACTGAAGCTTTCTTT. Translated, it gives CASRDGNTEAFF.

The CDR3 nucleotides read TGTGCCAGCAGCCCACTCTCGTACGGCTATGGCTACACCTTC. Its protein is CASSPLSYGYGYTF. The V gene is TRBV7-9, the J gene TRBJ1-2, with D unresolved. The CDR3 runs to 14 residues. Trimming stripped 5 bases from V and 4 bases from J, with 14 bases between. The V gene's germline CDR1 is SEHNR and CDR2 FQNEAQ (reference sequence).